This TCR beta chain was sequenced during a study of cytomegalovirus exposure and HLA in healthy donors. Concerning this clone: The antigen is undetermined.

Study-wide points: A later analysis found most CMV-associated TCR beta chains apparently HLA-restricted. The study labeled 164 TCR beta chains cytomegalovirus-associated.

The CDR3 is 14 residues long. The V end lost 3 bases, the J end lost 6 bases, and 15 bases lay between the germline ends. Germline V gene data show CDR1 as SGHTA and CDR2 as FQGNSA. Primers: 60 Vbeta forward and 13 Jbeta reverse. As handled by the study authors: Counted up in a later analysis, unique TCR beta chains came to some 82 million, with around 12 million shared. Here immunoSEQ multiplex PCR was the method, and the copy in TCRdb shows in-frame clones only, minus some. That table furnishes V, J and clone size, whereas the DNA furnished D and trimming. The table lists 150,000 to 200,000 clones, roughly 80% of them singletons.

Sequenced material: PBMCs. This TCR was recovered from a woman aged 18-35 years in good health and CMV-seronegative. The chain links TRBV7-2 to TRBJ2-7; tentative D call: TRBD1 (5 bases). The CDR3 DNA is TGTGCCAGCAGCTTTTTCTCAGGGTCGCGCGAGCAGTACTTC. It yields the protein CASSFFSGSREQYF.